The 4 T cell receptor beta chains presented below share a single source sample, sequenced in a study of cytomegalovirus exposure and HLA in healthy donors. PCR employed 60 Vbeta and 13 Jbeta primers. The data were produced by immunoSEQ multiplex PCR, yet TCRdb's version contains in-frame clones alone and is incomplete. This table has roughly 120,000 clones, 75% to 90% appearing once. Material for sequencing was PBMCs. These receptors were collected from a male donor in good health and CMV-seronegative.

The chain links TRBV5-1 to TRBJ1-1; D may be TRBD1 (6 bases). V shed 4 bases and J shed 4 bases, with 11 bases lying between them. The CDR3 sequence is 13 residues long. CDR1 and CDR2 from the germline V gene are SGHRS and YFSETQ. CDR3 in DNA: TGCGCCAGCAGCCAACAGGGATCCACTGAAGCTTTCTTT. Encoded protein: CASSQQGSTEAFF.

The V and J genes are TRBV5-4 and TRBJ2-7, with 8 positions matching TRBD1. J gave up 2 bases and V 3 bases, and 7 bases lay outside the gene matches. This CDR3 region has 15 residues. CDR1 is SGHNT and CDR2 is YYREEE in the germline V gene (reference sequence). This chain's CDR3 is CASSSPTGDTYEQYF. DNA of the CDR3: TGTGCCAGCAGCTCCCCGACAGGGGACACCTACGAGCAGTACTTC.

V and J are TRBV6-6 and TRBJ2-7; D unresolved. The CDR3 loop spans 11 amino acids. Trimming cost V 7 bases and J 3 bases, with 7 bases left between them. Per germline, CDR1 MNHNY and CDR2 SVGAGI (reference sequence). The CDR3 DNA follows: TGTGCCAGCACCAACTACTACGAGCAGTACTTC. This gives the protein CASTNYYEQYF.

The V gene is TRBV19, the J gene TRBJ1-1; TRBD1 aligns across 7 bases. CDR3 size: 14 residues. The V gene end was trimmed by 5 bases and the J gene end by 4 bases; junction bases not matched to a gene: 7. The germline V gene has CDR1 LNHDA and CDR2 SQIVND (reference sequence). In nucleotides, the CDR3 is TGTGCCAGTAGTTACCAAGACAGGGCCACTGAAGCTTTCTTT. This encodes CASSYQDRATEAFF.